The clone carrying this T cell receptor beta chain was detected once. Using RNA template, CDR3s of TCR alpha and beta were amplified with iRepertoire arm-PCR. TCRdb processed the multiplex PCR reads anew with MiXCR; each CDR3 protein has one entry. The sample lists over 90,000 distinct CDR3 sequences, 25% to 30% occurring once. From germline, CDR1 is KGHSH and CDR2 LQKENI. The CDR3 runs 14 residues. Trimming took off 0 bases at V and 0 bases at J, with 6 bases between the two ends. This specimen comes from a study of glioma-infiltrating T cells. This receptor was obtained from a human donor with low-grade glioma or glioblastoma, undergoing nonglioma brain surgery, or in good health (not recorded which). Sequencing was done on a sample of glioma tissue, nonneoplastic brain tissue, or PBMCs (not recorded which). The chain couples TRBV18 to TRBJ2-7; D unclear. The DNA of the CDR3 is TGTGCCAGCTCACCACCCCAGGACTCCTACGAGCAGTACTTC. The encoded protein is CASSPPQDSYEQYF.